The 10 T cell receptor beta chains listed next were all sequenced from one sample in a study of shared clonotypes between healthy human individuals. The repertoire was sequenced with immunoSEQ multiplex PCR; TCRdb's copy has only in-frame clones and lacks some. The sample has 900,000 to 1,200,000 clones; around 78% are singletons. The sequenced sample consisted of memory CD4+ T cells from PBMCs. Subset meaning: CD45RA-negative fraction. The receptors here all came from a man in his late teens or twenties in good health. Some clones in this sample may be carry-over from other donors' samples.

The CDR3 region has the DNA TGCGCCAGCAGCTTGTACGGAGACAATCAGCCCCAGCATTTT. It specifies CASSLYGDNQPQHF. V and J are TRBV5-1 and TRBJ1-5; D is unclear. V lost 1 base, J lost 3 bases, and 8 bases lay in between. Germline CDR1 reads SGHRS; CDR2 reads YFSETQ. The CDR3 has 14 amino acids.

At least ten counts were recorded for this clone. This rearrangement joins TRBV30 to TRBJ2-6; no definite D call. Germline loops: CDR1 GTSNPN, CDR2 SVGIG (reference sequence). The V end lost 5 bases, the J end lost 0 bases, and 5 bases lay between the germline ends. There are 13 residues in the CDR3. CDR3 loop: CAWQVSGANVLTF. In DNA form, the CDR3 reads TGTGCCTGGCAGGTCTCTGGGGCCAACGTCCTGACTTTC.

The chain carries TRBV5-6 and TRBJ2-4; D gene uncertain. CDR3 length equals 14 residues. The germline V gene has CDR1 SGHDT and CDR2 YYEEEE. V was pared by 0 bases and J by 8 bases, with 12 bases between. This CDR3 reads CASSLAVGWDIQYF. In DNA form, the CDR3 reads TGTGCCAGCAGCTTGGCCGTTGGCTGGGACATTCAGTACTTC.

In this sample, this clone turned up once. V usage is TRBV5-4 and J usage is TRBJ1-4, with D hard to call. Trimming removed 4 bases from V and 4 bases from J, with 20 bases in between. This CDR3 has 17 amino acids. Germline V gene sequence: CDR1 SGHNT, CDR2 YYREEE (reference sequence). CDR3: CASSRRSLDGFNEKLFF. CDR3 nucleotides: TGTGCCAGCAGCCGCCGCTCCCTGGACGGCTTTAATGAAAAACTGTTTTTT.

The CDR3, as DNA: TGTGCCAGCAGCTCGAAAAGCGGGTTACTCCAAGAGACCCAGTACTTC. Amino acid sequence: CASSSKSGLLQETQYF. The chain carries TRBV7-2 and TRBJ2-5, with D tentatively TRBD2 (6 bases). Trimming left V 4 bases short and J 1 base short, with 16 bases between. Germline CDR1 reads SGHTA; CDR2 reads FQGNSA. The CDR3 contains 16 residues.

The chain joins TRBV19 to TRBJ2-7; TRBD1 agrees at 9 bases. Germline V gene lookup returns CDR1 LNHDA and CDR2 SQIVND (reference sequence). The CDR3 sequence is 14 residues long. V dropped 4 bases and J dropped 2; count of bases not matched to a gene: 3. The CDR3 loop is CASSTGTGTYEQYF. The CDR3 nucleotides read TGTGCCAGTAGTACGGGGACAGGGACCTACGAGCAGTACTTC.

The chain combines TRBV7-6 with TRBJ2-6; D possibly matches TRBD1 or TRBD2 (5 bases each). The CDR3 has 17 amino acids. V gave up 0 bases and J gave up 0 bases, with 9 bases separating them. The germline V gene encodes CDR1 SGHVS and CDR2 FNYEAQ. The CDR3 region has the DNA TGTGCCAGCAGCTTAGCCCAGGGAGTCTCTGGGGCCAACGTCCTGACTTTC. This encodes CASSLAQGVSGANVLTF. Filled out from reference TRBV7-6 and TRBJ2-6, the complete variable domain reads GAGVSQSPRYKVTKRGQDVALRCDPISGHVSLYWYRQALGQGPEFLTYFNYEAQQDKSGLPNDRFSAERPEGSISTLTIQRTEQRDSAMYRCASSLAQGVSGANVLTFGAGSRLTVL.

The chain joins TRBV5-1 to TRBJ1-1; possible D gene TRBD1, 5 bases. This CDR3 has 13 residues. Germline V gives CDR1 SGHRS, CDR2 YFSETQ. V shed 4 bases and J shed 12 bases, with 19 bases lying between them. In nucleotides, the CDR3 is TGCGCCAGCAGCGTAATTCCGGGGCGGCAGACTTTCTTT. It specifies CASSVIPGRQTFF.

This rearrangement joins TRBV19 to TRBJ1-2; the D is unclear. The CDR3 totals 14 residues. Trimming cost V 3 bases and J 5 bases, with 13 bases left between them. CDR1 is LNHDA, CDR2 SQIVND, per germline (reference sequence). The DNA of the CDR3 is TGTGCCAGTAGTATGAAACGGGGTGAATATGGCTACACCTTC. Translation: CASSMKRGEYGYTF. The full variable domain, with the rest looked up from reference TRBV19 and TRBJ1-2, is DGGITQSPKYLFRKEGQNVTLSCEQNLNHDAMYWYRQDPGQGLRLIYYSQIVNDFQKGDIAEGYSVSREKKESFPLTVTSAQKNPTAFYLCASSMKRGEYGYTFGSGTRLTVV.

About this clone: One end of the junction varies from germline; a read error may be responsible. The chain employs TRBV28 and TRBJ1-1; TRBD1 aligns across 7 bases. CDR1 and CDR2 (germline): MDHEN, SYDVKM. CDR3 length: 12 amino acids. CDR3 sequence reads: CGSRDSYTEAFF. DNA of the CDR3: TGTGGCAGCCGGGACAGTTACACTGAAGCTTTCTTT. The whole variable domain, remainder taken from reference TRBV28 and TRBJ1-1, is DVKVTQSSRYLVKRTGEKVFLECVQDMDHENMFWYRQDPGLGLRLIYFSYDVKMKEKGDIPEGYSVSREKKERFSLILESASTNQTSMYLCGSRDSYTEAFFGQGTRLTVV.